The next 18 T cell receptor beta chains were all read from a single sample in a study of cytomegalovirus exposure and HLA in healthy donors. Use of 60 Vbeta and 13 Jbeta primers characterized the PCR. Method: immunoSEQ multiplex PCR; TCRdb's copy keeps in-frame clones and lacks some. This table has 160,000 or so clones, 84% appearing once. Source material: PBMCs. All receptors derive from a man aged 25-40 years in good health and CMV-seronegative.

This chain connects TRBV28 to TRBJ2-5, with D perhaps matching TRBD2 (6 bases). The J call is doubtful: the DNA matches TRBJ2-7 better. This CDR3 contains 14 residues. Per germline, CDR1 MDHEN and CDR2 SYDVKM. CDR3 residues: CASNSGTGAYEQYF. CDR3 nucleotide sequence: TGTGCCAGCAATTCCGGGACGGGAGCCTACGAGCAGTACTTC.

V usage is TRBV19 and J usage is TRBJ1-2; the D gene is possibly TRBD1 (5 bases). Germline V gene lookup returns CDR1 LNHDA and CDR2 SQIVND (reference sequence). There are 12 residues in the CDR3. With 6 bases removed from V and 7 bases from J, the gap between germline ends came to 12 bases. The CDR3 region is CASSPTRAGYTF. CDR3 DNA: TGTGCCAGTAGCCCCACCAGGGCTGGCTACACCTTC.

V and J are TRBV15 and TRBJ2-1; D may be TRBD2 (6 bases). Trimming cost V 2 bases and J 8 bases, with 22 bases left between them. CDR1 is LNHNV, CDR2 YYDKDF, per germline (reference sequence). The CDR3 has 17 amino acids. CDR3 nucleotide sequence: TGTGCCACCAGCAGACTACCCGGAGGGTTCGACACGGATGAGCAGTTCTTC. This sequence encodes CATSRLPGGFDTDEQFF.

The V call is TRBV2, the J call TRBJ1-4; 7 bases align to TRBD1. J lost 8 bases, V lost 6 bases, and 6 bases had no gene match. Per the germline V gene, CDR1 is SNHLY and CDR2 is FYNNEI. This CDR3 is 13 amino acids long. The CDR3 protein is CASRRQGMEKLFF. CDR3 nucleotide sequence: TGTGCCAGCAGACGACAGGGTATGGAAAAACTGTTTTTT.

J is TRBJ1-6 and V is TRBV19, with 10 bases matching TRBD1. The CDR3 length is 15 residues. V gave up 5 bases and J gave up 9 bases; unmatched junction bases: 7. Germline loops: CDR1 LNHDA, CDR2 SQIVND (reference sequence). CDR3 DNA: TGTGCCAGTAGTCCGGGACAGGGGTCTCGTTCACCCCTCCACTTT. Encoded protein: CASSPGQGSRSPLHF.

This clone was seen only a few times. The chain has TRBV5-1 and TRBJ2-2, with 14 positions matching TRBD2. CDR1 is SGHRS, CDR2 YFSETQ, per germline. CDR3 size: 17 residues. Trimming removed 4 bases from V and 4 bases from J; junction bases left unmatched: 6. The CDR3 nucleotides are TGCGCCAGCAGCAAGGGACTAGCGGGGGTTGGCACCGGGGAGCTGTTTTTT. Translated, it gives CASSKGLAGVGTGELFF.

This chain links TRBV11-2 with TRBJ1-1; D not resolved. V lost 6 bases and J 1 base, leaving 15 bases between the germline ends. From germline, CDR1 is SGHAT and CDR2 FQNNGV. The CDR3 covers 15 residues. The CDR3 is CASRFGMGENTEAFF. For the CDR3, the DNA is TGTGCCAGCAGGTTTGGTATGGGAGAGAACACTGAAGCTTTCTTT. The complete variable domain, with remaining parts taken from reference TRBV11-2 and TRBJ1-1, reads EAGVAQSPRYKIIEKRQSVAFWCNPISGHATLYWYQQILGQGPKLLIQFQNNGVVDDSQLPKDRFSAERLKGVDSTLKIQPAKLEDSAVYLCASRFGMGENTEAFFGQGTRLTVV.

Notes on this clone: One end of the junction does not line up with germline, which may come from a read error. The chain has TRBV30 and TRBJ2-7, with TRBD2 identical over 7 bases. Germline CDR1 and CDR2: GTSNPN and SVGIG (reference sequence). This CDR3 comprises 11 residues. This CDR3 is CAWSLSGTHAF. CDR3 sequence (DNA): TGTGCCTGGAGTTTAAGCGGGACCCACGCTTTC.

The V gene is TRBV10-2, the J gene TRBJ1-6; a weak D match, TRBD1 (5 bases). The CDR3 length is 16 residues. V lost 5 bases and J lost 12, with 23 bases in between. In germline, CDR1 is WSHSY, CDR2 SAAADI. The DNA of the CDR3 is TGCGCCAGCAGTTTAAAATGGACGGGGGAGGCTGGACCCCTCCACTTT. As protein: CASSLKWTGEAGPLHF.

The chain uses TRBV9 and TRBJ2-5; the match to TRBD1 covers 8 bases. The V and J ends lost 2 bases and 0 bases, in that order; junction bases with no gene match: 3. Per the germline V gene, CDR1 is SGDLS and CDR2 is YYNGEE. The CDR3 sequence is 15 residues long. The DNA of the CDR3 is TGTGCCAGCAGCGTTGTGACAGGGGACCAAGAGACCCAGTACTTC. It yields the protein CASSVVTGDQETQYF. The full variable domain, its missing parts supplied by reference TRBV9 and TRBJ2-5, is DSGVTQTPKHLITATGQRVTLRCSPRSGDLSVYWYQQSLDQGLQFLIQYYNGEERAKGNILERFSAQQFPDLHSELNLSSLELGDSALYFCASSVVTGDQETQYFGPGTRLLVL.

The CDR3 loop reads CASSQVPSNYGYTF. CDR3 DNA sequence: TGTGCCAGCAGCCAAGTCCCATCAAACTATGGCTACACCTTC. V and J are TRBV4-2 and TRBJ1-2; D unclear. This CDR3 comprises 14 residues. V was cut by 1 base and J by 2 bases, with 8 bases left in between. The V gene's germline CDR1 is LGHNA and CDR2 YNFKEQ.

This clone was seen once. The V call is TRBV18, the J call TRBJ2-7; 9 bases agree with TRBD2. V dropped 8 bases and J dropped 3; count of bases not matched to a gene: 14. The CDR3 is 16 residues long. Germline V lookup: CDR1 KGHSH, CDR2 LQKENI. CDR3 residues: CASTSLLAGKVYEQYF. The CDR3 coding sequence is TGTGCCAGCACAAGCTTGCTAGCGGGGAAAGTCTACGAGCAGTACTTC.

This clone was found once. The CDR3 loop reads CASSLGLAGVGTQYF. CDR3 bases: TGTGCCAGCAGTTTGGGGCTAGCGGGAGTTGGGACCCAGTACTTC. V usage is TRBV27 and J usage is TRBJ2-5, with 10 bases that match TRBD2. The CDR3 contains 15 residues. The germline gives CDR1 MNHEY, CDR2 SMNVEV (reference sequence). Trimming at V came to 3 bases and at J to 7 bases, leaving 8 bases not matched to a gene.

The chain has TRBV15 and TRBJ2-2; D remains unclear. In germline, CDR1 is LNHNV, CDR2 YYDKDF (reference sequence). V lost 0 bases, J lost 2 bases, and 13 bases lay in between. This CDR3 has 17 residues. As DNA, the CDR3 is TGTGCCACCAGCAGAGAGCGACAAAGAGTAAACACCGGGGAGCTGTTTTTT. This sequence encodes CATSRERQRVNTGELFF.

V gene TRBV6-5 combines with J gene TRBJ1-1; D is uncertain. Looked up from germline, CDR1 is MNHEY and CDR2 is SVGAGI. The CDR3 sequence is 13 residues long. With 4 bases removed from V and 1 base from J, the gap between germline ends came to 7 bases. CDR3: CASSSLANTEAFF. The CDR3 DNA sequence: TGTGCCAGCAGTTCTCTGGCGAACACTGAAGCTTTCTTT.

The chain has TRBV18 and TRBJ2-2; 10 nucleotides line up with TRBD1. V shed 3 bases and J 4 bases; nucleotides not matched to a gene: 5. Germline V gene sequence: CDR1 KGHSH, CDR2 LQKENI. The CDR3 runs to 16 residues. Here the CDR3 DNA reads TGTGCCAGCTCACCCCGACAGGGGGCTGGCACCGGGGAGCTGTTTTTT. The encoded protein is CASSPRQGAGTGELFF.

In DNA form, the CDR3 reads TGTGCCAGCACAAGAGGTACGGGAGGGGGCTCCTACGAGCAGTACTTC. This translates into CASTRGTGGGSYEQYF. J is TRBJ2-7 and V is TRBV9; 8 positions agree with TRBD2. This CDR3 contains 16 residues. In germline, CDR1 is SGDLS, CDR2 YYNGEE. J lost 0 bases, V lost 6 bases, and 11 bases had no gene match.

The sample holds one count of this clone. CDR3 sequence reads: CASSLGRGTYEQYF. The CDR3 DNA sequence: TGTGCCAGCAGCTTAGGCAGGGGAACCTACGAGCAGTACTTC. This chain joins TRBV7-9 and TRBJ2-5; D may be TRBD1 (6 bases). TRBJ2-7 matches the DNA end more closely, so the J call is doubtful. Germline V CDR1 and CDR2: SEHNR, FQNEAQ (reference sequence). The CDR3 sequence is 14 residues long.